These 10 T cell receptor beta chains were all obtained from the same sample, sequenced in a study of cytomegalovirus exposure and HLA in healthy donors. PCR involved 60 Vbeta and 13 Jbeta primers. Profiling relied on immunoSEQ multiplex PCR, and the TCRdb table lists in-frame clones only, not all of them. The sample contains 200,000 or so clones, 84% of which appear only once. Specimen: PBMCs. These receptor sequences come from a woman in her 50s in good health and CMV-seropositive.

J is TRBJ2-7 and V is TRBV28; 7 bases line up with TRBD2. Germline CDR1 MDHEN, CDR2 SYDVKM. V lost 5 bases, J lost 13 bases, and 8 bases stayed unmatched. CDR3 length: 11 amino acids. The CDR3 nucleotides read TGTGCCAGCAGTCTTGCCGAGCGGGAATACTTC. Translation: CASSLAEREYF.

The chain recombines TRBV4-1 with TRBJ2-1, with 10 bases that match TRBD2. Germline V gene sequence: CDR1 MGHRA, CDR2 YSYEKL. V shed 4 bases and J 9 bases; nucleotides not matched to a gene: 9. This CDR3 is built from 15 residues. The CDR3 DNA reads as TGCGCCAGCAGCCCAGCAAGGCTAGCGGGGGTTGAGCAGTTCTTC. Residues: CASSPARLAGVEQFF.

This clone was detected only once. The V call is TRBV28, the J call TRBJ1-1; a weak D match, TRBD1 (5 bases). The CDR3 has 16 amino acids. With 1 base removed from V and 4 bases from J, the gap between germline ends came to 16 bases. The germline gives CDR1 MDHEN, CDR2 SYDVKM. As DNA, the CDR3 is TGTGCCAGCAGTTTATTGATGGGGCCCTCGGGCACTGAAGCTTTCTTT. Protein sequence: CASSLLMGPSGTEAFF. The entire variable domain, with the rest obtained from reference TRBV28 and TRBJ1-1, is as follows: DVKVTQSSRYLVKRTGEKVFLECVQDMDHENMFWYRQDPGLGLRLIYFSYDVKMKEKGDIPEGYSVSREKKERFSLILESASTNQTSMYLCASSLLMGPSGTEAFFGQGTRLTVV.

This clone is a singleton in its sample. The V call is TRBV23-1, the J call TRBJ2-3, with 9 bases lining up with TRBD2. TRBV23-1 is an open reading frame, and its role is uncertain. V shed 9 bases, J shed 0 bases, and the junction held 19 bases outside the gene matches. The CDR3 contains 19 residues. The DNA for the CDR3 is TGCGCCAGTCACTCGGTCCAGGCGGGGGGGGACCCAAGCACAGATACGCAGTATTTT. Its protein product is CASHSVQAGGDPSTDTQYF.

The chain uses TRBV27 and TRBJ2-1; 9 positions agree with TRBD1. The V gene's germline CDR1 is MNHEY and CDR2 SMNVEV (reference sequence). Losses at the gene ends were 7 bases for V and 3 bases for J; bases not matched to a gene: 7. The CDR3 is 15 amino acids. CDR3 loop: CASKRWTGDYNEQFF. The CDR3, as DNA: TGTGCCAGCAAAAGATGGACAGGGGACTACAATGAGCAGTTCTTC.

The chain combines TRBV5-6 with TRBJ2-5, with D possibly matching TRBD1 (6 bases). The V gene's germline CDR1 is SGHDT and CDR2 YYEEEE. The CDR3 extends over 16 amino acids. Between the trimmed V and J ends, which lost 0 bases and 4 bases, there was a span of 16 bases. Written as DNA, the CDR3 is TGTGCCAGCAGCTTGGTACAGGGAAGGATAGGAGAGACCCAGTACTTC. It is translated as CASSLVQGRIGETQYF.

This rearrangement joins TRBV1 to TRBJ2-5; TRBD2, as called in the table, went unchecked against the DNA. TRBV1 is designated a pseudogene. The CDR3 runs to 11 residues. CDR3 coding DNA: TGCACGAACCCCCCCGGGGAGACCCAGTACTTC. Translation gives CTNPPGETQYF.

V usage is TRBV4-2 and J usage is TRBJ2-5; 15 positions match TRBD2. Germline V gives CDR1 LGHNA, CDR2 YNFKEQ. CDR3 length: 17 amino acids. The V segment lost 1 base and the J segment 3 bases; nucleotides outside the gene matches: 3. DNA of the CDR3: TGTGCCAGCAGCCAAGGGACTAGCGGGGGGGCGGAAGAGACCCAGTACTTC. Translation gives CASSQGTSGGAEETQYF.

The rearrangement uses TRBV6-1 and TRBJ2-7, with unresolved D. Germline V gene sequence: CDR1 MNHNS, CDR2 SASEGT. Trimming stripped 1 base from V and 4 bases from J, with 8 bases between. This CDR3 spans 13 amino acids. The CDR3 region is CASSEGPRYEQYF. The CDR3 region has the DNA TGTGCCAGCAGTGAAGGTCCGCGGTACGAGCAGTACTTC.

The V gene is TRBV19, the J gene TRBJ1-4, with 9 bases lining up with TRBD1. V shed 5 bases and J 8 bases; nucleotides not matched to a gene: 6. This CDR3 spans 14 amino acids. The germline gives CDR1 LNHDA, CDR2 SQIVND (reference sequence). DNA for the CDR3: TGTGCCAGTAGTCCCGGGACAGGGAACGAAAAACTGTTTTTT. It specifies CASSPGTGNEKLFF.